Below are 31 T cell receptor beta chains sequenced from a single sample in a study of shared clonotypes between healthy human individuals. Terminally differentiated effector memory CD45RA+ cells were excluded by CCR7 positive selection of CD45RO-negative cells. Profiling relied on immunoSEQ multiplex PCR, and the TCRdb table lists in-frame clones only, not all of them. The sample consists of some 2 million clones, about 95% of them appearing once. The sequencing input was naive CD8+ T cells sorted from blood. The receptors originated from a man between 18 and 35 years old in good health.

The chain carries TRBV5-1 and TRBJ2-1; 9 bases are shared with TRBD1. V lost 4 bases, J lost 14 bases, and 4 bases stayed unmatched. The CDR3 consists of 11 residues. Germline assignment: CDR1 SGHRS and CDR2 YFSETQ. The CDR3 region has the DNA TGCGCCAGCAGCGGGGACAGGGAGGAGTTCTTC. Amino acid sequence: CASSGDREEFF.

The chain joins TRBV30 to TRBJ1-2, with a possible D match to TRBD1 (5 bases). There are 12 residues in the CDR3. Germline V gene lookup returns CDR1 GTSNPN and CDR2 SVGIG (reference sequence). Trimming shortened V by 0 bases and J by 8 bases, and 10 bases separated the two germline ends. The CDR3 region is CAWSVQGEGYTF. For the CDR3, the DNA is TGTGCCTGGAGTGTACAAGGGGAGGGCTACACCTTC.

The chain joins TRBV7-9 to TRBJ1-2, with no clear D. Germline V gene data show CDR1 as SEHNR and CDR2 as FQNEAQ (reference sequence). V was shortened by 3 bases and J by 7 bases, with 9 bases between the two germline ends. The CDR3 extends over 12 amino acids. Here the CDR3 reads CASSFAGVGYTF. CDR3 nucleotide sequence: TGTGCCAGCAGCTTCGCCGGAGTTGGCTACACCTTC.

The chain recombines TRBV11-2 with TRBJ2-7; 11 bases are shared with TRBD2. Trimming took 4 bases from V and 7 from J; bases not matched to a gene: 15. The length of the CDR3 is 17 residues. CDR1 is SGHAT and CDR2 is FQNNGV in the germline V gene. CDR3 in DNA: TGTGCCAGCAGCTACGGGGGACTAGCGGAGTCCCCAAGGGAGCAGTACTTC. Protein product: CASSYGGLAESPREQYF.

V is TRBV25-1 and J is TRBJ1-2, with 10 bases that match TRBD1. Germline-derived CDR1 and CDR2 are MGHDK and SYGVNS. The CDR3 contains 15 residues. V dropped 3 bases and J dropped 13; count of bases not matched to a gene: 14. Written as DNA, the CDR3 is TGTGCCAGCAGTGAGAGGGACAGGGGCCGATATGGATGCACCTTC. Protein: CASSERDRGRYGCTF.

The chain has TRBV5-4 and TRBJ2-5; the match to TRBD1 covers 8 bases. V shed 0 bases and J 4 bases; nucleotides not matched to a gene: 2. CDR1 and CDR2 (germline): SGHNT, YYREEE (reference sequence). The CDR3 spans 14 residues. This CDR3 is CASSLGTGTETQYF. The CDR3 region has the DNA TGTGCCAGCAGCTTGGGGACAGGGACAGAGACCCAGTACTTC.

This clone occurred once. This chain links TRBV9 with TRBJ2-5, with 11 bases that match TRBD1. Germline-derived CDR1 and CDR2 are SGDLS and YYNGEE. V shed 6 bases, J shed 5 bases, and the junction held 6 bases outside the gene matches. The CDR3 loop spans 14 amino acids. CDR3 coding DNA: TGTGCCAGCAACATAGGACAGGGGGCTGAGACCCAGTACTTC. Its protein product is CASNIGQGAETQYF. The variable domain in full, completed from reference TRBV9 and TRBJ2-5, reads DSGVTQTPKHLITATGQRVTLRCSPRSGDLSVYWYQQSLDQGLQFLIQYYNGEERAKGNILERFSAQQFPDLHSELNLSSLELGDSALYFCASNIGQGAETQYFGPGTRLLVL.

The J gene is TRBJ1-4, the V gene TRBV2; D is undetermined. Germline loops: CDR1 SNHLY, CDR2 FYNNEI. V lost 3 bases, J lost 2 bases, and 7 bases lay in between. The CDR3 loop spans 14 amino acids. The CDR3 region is CASSDGVTNEKLFF. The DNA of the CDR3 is TGTGCCAGCAGTGACGGGGTGACTAATGAAAAACTGTTTTTT.

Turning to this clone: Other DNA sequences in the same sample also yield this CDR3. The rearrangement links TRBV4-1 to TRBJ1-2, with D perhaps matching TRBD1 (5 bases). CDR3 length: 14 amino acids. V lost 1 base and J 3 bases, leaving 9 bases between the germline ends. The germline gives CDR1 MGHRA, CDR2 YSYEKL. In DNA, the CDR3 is TGCGCCAGCAGCCAAGCTGGGGGAGACTATGGCTACACCTTC. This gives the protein CASSQAGGDYGYTF.

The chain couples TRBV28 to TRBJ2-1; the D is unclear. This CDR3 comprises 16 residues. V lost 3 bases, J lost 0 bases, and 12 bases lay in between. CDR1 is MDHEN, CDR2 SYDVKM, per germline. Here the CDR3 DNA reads TGTGCCAGCAGTTTCGAATGGGGTAGCTCCTACAATGAGCAGTTCTTC. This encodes CASSFEWGSSYNEQFF. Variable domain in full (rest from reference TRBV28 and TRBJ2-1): DVKVTQSSRYLVKRTGEKVFLECVQDMDHENMFWYRQDPGLGLRLIYFSYDVKMKEKGDIPEGYSVSREKKERFSLILESASTNQTSMYLCASSFEWGSSYNEQFFGPGTRLTVL.

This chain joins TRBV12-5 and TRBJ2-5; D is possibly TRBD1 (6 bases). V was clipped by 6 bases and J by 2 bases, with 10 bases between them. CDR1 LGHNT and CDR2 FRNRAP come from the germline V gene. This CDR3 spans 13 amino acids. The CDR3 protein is CASGPDSQETQYF. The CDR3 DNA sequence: TGTGCTAGTGGCCCGGACAGTCAAGAGACCCAGTACTTC.

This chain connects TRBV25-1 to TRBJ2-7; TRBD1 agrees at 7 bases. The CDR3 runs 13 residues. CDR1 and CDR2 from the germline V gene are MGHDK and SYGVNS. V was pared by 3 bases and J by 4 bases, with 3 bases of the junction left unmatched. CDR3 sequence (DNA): TGTGCCAGCAGTGAGGACAGGATTTACGAGCAGTACTTC. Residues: CASSEDRIYEQYF.

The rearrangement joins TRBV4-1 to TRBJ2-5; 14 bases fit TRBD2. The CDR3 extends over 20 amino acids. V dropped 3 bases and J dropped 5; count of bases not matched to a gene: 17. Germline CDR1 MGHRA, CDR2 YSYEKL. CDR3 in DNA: TGCGCCAGCAGCCAGGGATTGACTAGCGGGGGGGCCGCCTCCCTGGAGACCCAGTACTTC. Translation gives CASSQGLTSGGAASLETQYF.

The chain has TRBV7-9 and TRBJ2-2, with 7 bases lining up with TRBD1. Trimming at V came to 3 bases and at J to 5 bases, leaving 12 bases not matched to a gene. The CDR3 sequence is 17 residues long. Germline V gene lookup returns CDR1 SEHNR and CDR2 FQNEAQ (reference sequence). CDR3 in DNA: TGTGCCAGCAGCTTGGGGGACGGGACAGTAATTACCGGGGAGCTGTTTTTT. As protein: CASSLGDGTVITGELFF.

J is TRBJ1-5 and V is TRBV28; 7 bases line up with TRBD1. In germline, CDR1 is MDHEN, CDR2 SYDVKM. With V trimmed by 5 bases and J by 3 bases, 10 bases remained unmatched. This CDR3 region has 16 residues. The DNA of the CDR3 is TGTGCCAGCAGTCACGGGACAGACTATTACAATCAGCCCCAGCATTTT. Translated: CASSHGTDYYNQPQHF. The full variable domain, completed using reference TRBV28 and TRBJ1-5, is DVKVTQSSRYLVKRTGEKVFLECVQDMDHENMFWYRQDPGLGLRLIYFSYDVKMKEKGDIPEGYSVSREKKERFSLILESASTNQTSMYLCASSHGTDYYNQPQHFGDGTRLSIL.

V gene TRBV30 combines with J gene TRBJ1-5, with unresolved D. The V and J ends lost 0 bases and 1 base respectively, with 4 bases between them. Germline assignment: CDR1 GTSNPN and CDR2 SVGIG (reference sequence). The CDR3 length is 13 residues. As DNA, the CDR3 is TGTGCCTGGAGTGTACTCAGCAATCAGCCCCAGCATTTT. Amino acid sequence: CAWSVLSNQPQHF. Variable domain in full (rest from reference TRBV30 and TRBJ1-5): SQTIHQWPATLVQPVGSPLSLECTVEGTSNPNLYWYRQAAGRGLQLLFYSVGIGQISSEVPQNLSASRPQDRQFILSSKKLLLSDSGFYLCAWSVLSNQPQHFGDGTRLSIL.

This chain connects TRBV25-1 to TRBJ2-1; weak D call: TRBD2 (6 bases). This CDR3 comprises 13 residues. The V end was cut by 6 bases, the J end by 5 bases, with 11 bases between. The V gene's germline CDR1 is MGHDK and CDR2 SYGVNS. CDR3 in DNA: TGTGCCAGCAGGGCGGGGATACACAATGAGCAGTTCTTC. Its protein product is CASRAGIHNEQFF.

The DNA for the CDR3 is TGTGCCAGCAGCCAATATCGGCTAGCGGGACCCTACAATGAGCAGTTCTTC. Protein product: CASSQYRLAGPYNEQFF. This chain connects TRBV16 to TRBJ2-1; 9 bases are shared with TRBD2. This CDR3 contains 17 residues. The germline V gene has CDR1 KGHSY and CDR2 FQNENV. V trimming: 1 base; J trimming: 2 bases; junction bases outside the gene matches: 6.

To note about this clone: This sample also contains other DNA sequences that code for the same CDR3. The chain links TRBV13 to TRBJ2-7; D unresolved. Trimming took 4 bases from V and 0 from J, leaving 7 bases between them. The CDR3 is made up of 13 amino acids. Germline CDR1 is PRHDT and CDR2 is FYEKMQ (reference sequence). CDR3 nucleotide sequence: TGTGCCAGCAGCTCCGGATCCTCCTACGAGCAGTACTTC. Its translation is CASSSGSSYEQYF.

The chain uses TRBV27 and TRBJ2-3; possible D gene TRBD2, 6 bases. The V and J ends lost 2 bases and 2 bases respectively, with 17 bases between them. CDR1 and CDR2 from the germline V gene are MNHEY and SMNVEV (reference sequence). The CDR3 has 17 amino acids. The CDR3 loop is CASSLHQGWEDTDTQYF. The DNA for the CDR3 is TGTGCCAGCAGTTTACATCAGGGCTGGGAGGACACAGATACGCAGTATTTT.

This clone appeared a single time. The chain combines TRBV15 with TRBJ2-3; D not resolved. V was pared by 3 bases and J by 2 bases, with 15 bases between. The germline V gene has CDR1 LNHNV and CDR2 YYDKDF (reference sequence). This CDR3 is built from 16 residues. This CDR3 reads CATSSDTATSTDTQYF. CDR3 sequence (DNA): TGTGCCACCAGCAGCGACACAGCTACATCCACAGATACGCAGTATTTT.

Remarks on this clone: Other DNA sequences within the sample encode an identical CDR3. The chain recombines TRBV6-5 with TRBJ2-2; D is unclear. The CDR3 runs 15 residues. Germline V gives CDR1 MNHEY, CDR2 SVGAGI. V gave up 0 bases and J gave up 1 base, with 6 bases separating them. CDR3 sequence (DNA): TGTGCCAGCAGTTACTCTAGAGAGAACACCGGGGAGCTGTTTTTT. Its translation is CASSYSRENTGELFF.

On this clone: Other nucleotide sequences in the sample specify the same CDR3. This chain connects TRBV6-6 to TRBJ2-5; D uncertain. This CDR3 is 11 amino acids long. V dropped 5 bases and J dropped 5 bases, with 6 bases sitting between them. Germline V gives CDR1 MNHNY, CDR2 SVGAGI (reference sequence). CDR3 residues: CASSLGETQYF. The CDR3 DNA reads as TGTGCCAGCAGTCTCGGTGAGACCCAGTACTTC.

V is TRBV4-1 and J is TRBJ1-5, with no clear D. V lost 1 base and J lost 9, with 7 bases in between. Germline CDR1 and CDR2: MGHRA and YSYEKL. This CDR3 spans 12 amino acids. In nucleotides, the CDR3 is TGCGCCAGCAGCCAAGTTGGAGGGCCCCAGCATTTT. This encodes CASSQVGGPQHF.

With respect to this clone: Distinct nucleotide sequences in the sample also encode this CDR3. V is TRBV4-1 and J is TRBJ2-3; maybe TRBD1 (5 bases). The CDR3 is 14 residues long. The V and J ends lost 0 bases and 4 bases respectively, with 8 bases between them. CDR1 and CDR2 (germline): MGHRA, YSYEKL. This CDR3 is CASSQDGAPDTQYF. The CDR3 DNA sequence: TGCGCCAGCAGCCAAGATGGGGCACCAGATACGCAGTATTTT.

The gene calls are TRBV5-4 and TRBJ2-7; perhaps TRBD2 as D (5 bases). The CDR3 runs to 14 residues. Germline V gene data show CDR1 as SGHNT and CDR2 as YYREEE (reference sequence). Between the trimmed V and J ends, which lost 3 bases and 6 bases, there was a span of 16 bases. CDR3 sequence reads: CASSYSEGLREQYF. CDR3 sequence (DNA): TGTGCCAGCAGCTACTCCGAGGGCCTTCGCGAGCAGTACTTC.

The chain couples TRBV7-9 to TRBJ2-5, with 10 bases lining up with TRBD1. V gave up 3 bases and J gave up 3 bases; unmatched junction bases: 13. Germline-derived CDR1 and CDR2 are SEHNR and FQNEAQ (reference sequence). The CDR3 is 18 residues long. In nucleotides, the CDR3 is TGTGCCAGCAGCTTGGTTCTGTGGGACAGGGGACTGAAAGAGACCCAGTACTTC. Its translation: CASSLVLWDRGLKETQYF.

Here the CDR3 reads CASSEVQVRGYEQYF. The CDR3 bases are TGTGCCAGCAGTGAAGTTCAGGTTAGGGGTTACGAGCAGTACTTC. The J gene is TRBJ2-7, the V gene TRBV6-1, with D perhaps matching TRBD1 (5 bases). The CDR3 totals 15 residues. V was shortened by 1 base and J by 4 bases, with 14 bases between the two germline ends. Germline V CDR1 and CDR2: MNHNS, SASEGT.

The CDR3: CASSDPTYRGFETQYF. Written as DNA, the CDR3 is TGTGCCAGCAGTGACCCTACCTACAGGGGCTTCGAGACCCAGTACTTC. The chain links TRBV6-4 to TRBJ2-5; 7 nucleotides agree with TRBD1. The V gene's germline CDR1 is MRHNA and CDR2 SNTAGT. There are 16 residues in the CDR3. J was trimmed by 5 bases and V by 2 bases; bases with no gene match: 11.

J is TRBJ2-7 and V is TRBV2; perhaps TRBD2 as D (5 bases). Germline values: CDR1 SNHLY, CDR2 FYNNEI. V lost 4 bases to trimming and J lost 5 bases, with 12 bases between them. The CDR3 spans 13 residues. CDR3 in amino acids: CASSGRFGNEQYF. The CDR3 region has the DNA TGTGCCAGCAGTGGAAGGTTCGGGAACGAGCAGTACTTC.

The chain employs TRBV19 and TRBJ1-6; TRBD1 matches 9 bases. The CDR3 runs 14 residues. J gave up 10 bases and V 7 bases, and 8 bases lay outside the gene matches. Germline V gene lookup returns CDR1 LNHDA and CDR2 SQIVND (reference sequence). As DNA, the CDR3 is TGTGCCAGTAACCCGGGACAGGGCGAATCACCCCTCCACTTT. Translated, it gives CASNPGQGESPLHF.